A selection of T cell receptor beta chains follows, all from one sample in a study of T cell responses to AZD1222 COVID-19 vaccine. Measured with immunoSEQ multiplex PCR; TCRdb has only the in-frame clones, and not every one. The sample has over 150,000 clones; over 80% are singletons. The input for sequencing was peripheral blood, taken 28 days after the second dose of the MenACWY control vaccine. These receptors came from an adult who received the MenACWY meningococcal vaccine as a control. Both conserved end residues are part of each CDR3. The order of the fields is J gene, V gene, clone size, D gene, CDR3 protein, CDR3 DNA. A D gene is named only where the DNA matches it firmly. Some rows mark clone size as missing; the rest say once, few, many or name a class of expanded clone.

TRBJ2-2 | TRBV7-2 | once | TRBD2 | CASSLRVAGPYTGELFF | TGTGCCAGCAGCTTAAGGGTAGCGGGGCCCTACACCGGGGAGCTGTTTTTT
TRBJ1-2 | TRBV19 | . | . | CASKGELGGFGYTF | TGTGCCAGTAAAGGAGAGTTAGGAGGATTTGGCTACACCTTC
TRBJ2-3 | TRBV18 | . | TRBD2 | CASLAGGRTDTQYF | TGTGCCAGCCTAGCGGGGGGGCGCACAGATACGCAGTATTTT
TRBJ2-2 | TRBV27 | once | . | CASSLQGATGELFF | TGTGCCAGCAGTTTGCAGGGCGCCACCGGGGAGCTGTTTTTT
TRBJ1-3 | TRBV19 | . | . | CASSGFSGNTIYF | TGTGCCAGTAGCGGCTTCTCTGGAAACACCATATATTTT
TRBJ2-6 | TRBV28 | . | . | CASSLLGSGANVLTF | TGTGCCAGCAGTTTATTGGGCTCTGGGGCCAACGTCCTGACTTTC
TRBJ2-7 | TRBV11-3 | . | . | CASSPRDTPSSSYEQYF | TGTGCCAGCAGCCCCCGGGACACCCCTTCGAGCTCCTACGAGCAGTACTTC
TRBJ1-6 | TRBV9 | . | . | CASSVGTAYNSPLHF | TGTGCCAGCAGCGTTGGGACCGCTTATAATTCACCCCTCCACTTT
TRBJ2-4 | TRBV2 | . | TRBD2 | CASSRPGLAGTQDIQYF | TGTGCCAGCAGTCGACCGGGACTAGCGGGGACCCAAGACATTCAGTACTTC
TRBJ1-3 | TRBV7-9 | . | . | CASSLAGENTIYF | TGTGCCAGCAGCTTAGCGGGGGAGAACACCATATATTTT
TRBJ2-3 | TRBV5-1 | . | . | CASSLMAGRTDTQYF | TGCGCCAGCAGCTTGATGGCAGGCCGAACAGATACGCAGTATTTT
TRBJ1-5 | TRBV5-1 | . | . | CASSLEGGGNQPQHF | TGCGCCAGCAGCTTGGAGGGAGGGGGGAATCAGCCCCAGCATTTT
TRBJ2-1 | TRBV5-1 | . | TRBD2 | CASSLLAGQSYNEQFF | TGCGCCAGCAGCTTGCTAGCGGGGCAATCCTACAATGAGCAGTTCTTC
TRBJ1-4 | TRBV6-5 | . | . | CASSYSGQGGEKLFF | TGTGCCAGCAGTTACTCGGGGCAGGGTGGTGAAAAACTGTTTTTT
TRBJ2-7 | TRBV15 | . | TRBD2 | CATSRDKVPGGFPTSGGPFYEQYF | TGTGCCACCAGCAGAGATAAGGTCCCAGGGGGATTTCCTACTAGCGGGGGGCCGTTCTACGAGCAGTACTTC
TRBJ1-6 | TRBV6-5 | . | TRBD1 | CASSRGQGENSPLHF | TGTGCCAGCAGTCGGGGACAGGGAGAAAATTCACCCCTCCACTTT
TRBJ1-2 | TRBV10-3 | . | . | CAISESADGYTF | TGTGCCATCAGTGAGTCGGCAGATGGCTACACCTTC
TRBJ1-2 | TRBV27 | . | TRBD1 | CASSQGTGPTGGYTF | TGTGCCAGCAGTCAAGGGACAGGACCGACGGGGGGCTACACCTTC
TRBJ1-2 | TRBV5-1 | . | . | CASSLEPGTDLYGYTF | TGCGCCAGCAGCTTGGAGCCGGGAACAGATCTCTATGGCTACACCTTC
TRBJ2-2 | TRBV6-2/TRBV6-3 | . | . | CASSYSPGRTGELFF | TGTGCCAGCAGTTACTCCCCGGGGCGGACCGGGGAGCTGTTTTTT
TRBJ2-4 | TRBV29-1 | . | . | CSVDVAKNIQYF | TGCAGCGTTGACGTTGCCAAAAACATTCAGTACTTC
TRBJ2-1 | TRBV7-6 | . | . | CASSLRAGNYNEQFF | TGTGCCAGCAGCTTACGTGCGGGGAACTACAATGAGCAGTTCTTC
TRBJ2-3 | TRBV7-2 | . | TRBD2 | CASRKAGVRDTQYF | TGTGCCAGCAGAAAAGCGGGGGTGAGAGATACGCAGTATTTT
TRBJ1-5 | TRBV6-2/TRBV6-3 | . | . | CASSYLGRGTRQPQHF | TGTGCCAGCAGTTACCTTGGGCGGGGTACTCGTCAGCCCCAGCATTTT
TRBJ1-4 | TRBV19 | . | TRBD1 | CASSTQGTGEKLFF | TGTGCCAGTAGTACACAGGGGACTGGTGAAAAACTGTTTTTT
TRBJ1-4 | TRBV15 | few | TRBD1 | CATSPRVPGQGAKLFF | TGTGCCACCAGCCCTAGGGTACCGGGACAGGGAGCAAAACTGTTTTTT
TRBJ2-1 | TRBV18 | . | TRBD1 | CASSPGQGTSNEQFF | TGTGCCAGCTCACCGGGACAGGGGACCTCCAATGAGCAGTTCTTC
TRBJ1-6 | TRBV5-4 | . | TRBD1 | CASSKDRGSSYNSPLHF | TGTGCCAGCAGCAAGGACAGGGGAAGCTCCTATAATTCACCCCTCCACTTT
TRBJ2-1 | TRBV7-5 | . | . | CVRSFLASGGPNQGVFF | TGTGTCAGAAGCTTTCTCGCTAGCGGGGGGCCCAATCAGGGTGTGTTCTTC
TRBJ2-5 | TRBV24-1 | . | . | CATSPPGEETQYF | TGTGCCACCAGCCCTCCGGGAGAAGAGACCCAGTACTTC
TRBJ2-1 | TRBV7-2 | . | . | CASSLARTMSSYNEQFF | TGTGCCAGCAGCTTAGCGAGGACTATGAGCTCCTACAATGAGCAGTTCTTC
TRBJ1-3 | TRBV30 | . | . | CAWSAGTGNTIYF | TGTGCCTGGAGTGCGGGTACTGGAAACACCATATATTTT
TRBJ1-2 | TRBV2 | . | . | CASRGRPNPNYGYTF | TGTGCCAGCAGGGGACGTCCGAATCCTAACTATGGCTACACCTTC
TRBJ1-2 | TRBV18 | . | . | CASSPEFYGYTF | TGTGCCAGCTCACCGGAATTTTATGGCTACACCTTC
TRBJ1-5 | TRBV10-1 | . | . | CASSVTGTEPQHF | TGCGCCAGCAGTGTTACAGGTACAGAGCCCCAGCATTTT
TRBJ1-1 | TRBV6-4 | . | . | CASSEGRDTEAFF | TGTGCCAGCAGTGAGGGCAGGGACACTGAAGCTTTCTTT
TRBJ1-2 | TRBV2 | . | . | CASPGQNYYGYTF | TGTGCCAGCCCTGGACAGAACTACTATGGCTACACCTTC
TRBJ1-2 | TRBV10-3 | . | TRBD1 | CAISERDRGIGYTF | TGTGCCATCAGTGAGCGGGACAGGGGGATTGGCTACACCTTC
TRBJ1-2 | TRBV7-8 | . | TRBD1 | CASSLAHGTGDGYTF | TGTGCCAGCAGCTTAGCGCACGGGACAGGGGATGGCTACACCTTC
TRBJ2-7 | TRBV28 | . | . | CASQGLGEQYF | TGTGCCAGTCAGGGACTGGGCGAGCAGTACTTC
TRBJ2-5 | TRBV28 | . | . | CASSFYEFTGAGQETQYF | TGTGCCAGCAGTTTTTATGAATTTACCGGGGCAGGACAAGAGACCCAGTACTTC
TRBJ1-1 | TRBV29-1 | . | TRBD1 | CSESPITGGSTEAFF | TGCAGCGAGTCCCCGATAACAGGGGGCTCAACTGAAGCTTTCTTT
TRBJ1-2 | TRBV2 | . | . | CASSEDLNYGYTF | TGTGCCAGCAGTGAAGACCTTAACTATGGCTACACCTTC
TRBJ1-4 | TRBV19 | . | . | CASSIRSGHEKLFF | TGTGCCAGTAGTATAAGGAGCGGACACGAAAAACTGTTTTTT
TRBJ2-1 | TRBV5-1 | . | TRBD2 | CASSLTSGVNEQFF | TGCGCCAGCAGCTTAACTAGCGGGGTCAATGAGCAGTTCTTC
TRBJ2-1 | TRBV5-1 | . | . | CASSGGQGINEQFF | TGCGCCAGCAGCGGGGGCCAGGGGATCAATGAGCAGTTCTTC
TRBJ2-2 | TRBV5-1 | . | . | CASSQTRRELFF | TGCGCCAGCAGCCAGACCAGAAGAGAGCTGTTTTTT
TRBJ1-6 | TRBV3-1/TRBV3-2 | . | . | CASSHNSPLHF | TGTGCCAGCAGCCATAATTCACCCCTCCACTTT
TRBJ2-7 | TRBV18 | . | . | CASSEAGGRGYEQYF | TGTGCCAGCTCAGAGGCTGGAGGTAGGGGGTACGAGCAGTACTTC
TRBJ2-7 | TRBV10-1 | . | TRBD1 | CARFFAGGSYEQYF | TGCGCCAGGTTCTTTGCAGGGGGCTCCTACGAGCAGTACTTC
TRBJ1-6 | TRBV9 | . | . | CASSVGQVNSPLHF | TGTGCCAGCAGCGTAGGTCAAGTGAATTCACCCCTCCACTTT
TRBJ1-4 | TRBV29-1 | . | . | CSVARSPNEKLFF | TGCAGCGTTGCGCGCAGTCCTAATGAAAAACTGTTTTTT
TRBJ1-2 | TRBV9 | . | TRBD1 | CASSPGQGAWYGYTF | TGTGCCAGCAGTCCGGGACAGGGGGCTTGGTATGGCTACACCTTC